The following is a TCR beta chain sequence with its context. Its antigen remains unidentified. Trimming shortened V by 3 bases and J by 14 bases, and 8 bases separated the two germline ends. The CDR3 spans 11 residues. Per the germline V gene, CDR1 is MDHEN and CDR2 is SYDVKM. This sample stems from a study of blood T cells in healthy people across ages. Study results and caveats: The percentage of naive T cells correlated strongly with TCR beta diversity. Unsorted PBMC input precluded a conclusive naive versus antigen-experienced comparison.

The people who gave samples were healthy Caucasians from Russia, aged roughly 6 to 100. Combining a sample-barcoded 5' primer with a J-beta primer mix, a second PCR ran for about 6 to 12 cycles. TCRdb ran MiXCR on the 5' RACE reads and lists one entry per CDR3 protein. The data contain about 900,000 distinct CDR3 sequences, approximately 49% of them singletons. The V gene is TRBV28, the J gene TRBJ1-6; unclear D gene. The material sequenced was blood. The receptor comes from a young man in good health. The DNA of the CDR3 is TGTGCCAGCAGTTTTGAGGGTTCCCTCCACTTT. This codes for CASSFEGSLHF.